This T cell receptor (beta chain) emerged from a study of blood T cell repertoires in COVID-19. Background on the study: Samples of COVID-19 (acute and convalescent) were obtained from the United States, Italy and Spain.

Trimming stripped 7 bases from V and 6 bases from J, with 13 bases between. The CDR3 covers 14 residues. CDR1 and CDR2 (germline): LNHDA, SQIVND (reference sequence). In this sample, this clone turned up a few times. Generated by immunoSEQ multiplex PCR, the TCRdb table keeps only in-frame clones and is missing some. The sample shows more than 95,000 clones, roughly 86% of them seen only once. The source of this sequence is a human donor in a cohort sampled during active COVID-19. The chain is built from TRBV19 and TRBJ1-6; the D gene is possibly TRBD1 (6 bases). Sequences were obtained from peripheral blood. Here the CDR3 DNA reads TGTGCCAGTACGGCAGGGGCGGTTAATTCACCCCTCCACTTT. It translates to CASTAGAVNSPLHF.